The rows below give T cell receptor beta chains drawn from one sample of a study of blood T cell repertoires in COVID-19. The protocol was immunoSEQ multiplex PCR, while the TCRdb copy is restricted to in-frame clones and leaves out a portion. The table has around 270,000 clones, about 89% seen once. Sequencing was performed on peripheral blood. Every receptor here comes from a man aged 35 to 55 who had recovered from COVID-19. Both conserved end residues are part of each CDR3. A D gene is named only where the DNA matches it firmly. Clone size is shown for a subset of rows, as once, few, many or a class of expanded clone.

J gene: TRBJ1-1; CDR3 length: 13; clone size: -; V gene: TRBV9; D gene: -; CDR3 DNA: TGTGCCAGCAGCGTAAACTTTCTTACTGAAGCTTTCTTT; CDR3 protein: CASSVNFLTEAFF
J gene: TRBJ2-1; CDR3 length: 15; clone size: -; V gene: TRBV29-1; D gene: TRBD2; CDR3 DNA: TGCAGCGTGGGGGGACTAGCGGAATCCTACAATGAGCAGTTCTTC; CDR3 protein: CSVGGLAESYNEQFF
J gene: TRBJ2-5; CDR3 length: 13; clone size: -; V gene: TRBV5-6; D gene: TRBD2; CDR3 DNA: TGTGCCAGCAGATTAGCGGGACAAGAGACCCAGTACTTC; CDR3 protein: CASRLAGQETQYF
J gene: TRBJ1-1; CDR3 length: 15; clone size: once; V gene: TRBV6-5; D gene: -; CDR3 DNA: TGTGCCAGCAGTCAACGGGGCGGGATGAACACTGAAGCTTTCTTT; CDR3 protein: CASSQRGGMNTEAFF
J gene: TRBJ2-2; CDR3 length: 15; clone size: -; V gene: TRBV2; D gene: TRBD2; CDR3 DNA: TGTGCCAGCAGTGACAGACTAGCGGGGACCGGGGAGCTGTTTTTT; CDR3 protein: CASSDRLAGTGELFF
J gene: TRBJ2-7; CDR3 length: 15; clone size: -; V gene: TRBV9; D gene: TRBD1; CDR3 DNA: TGTGCCAGCAGCGAATCCGGGACAGGTTTCCACGAGCAGTACTTC; CDR3 protein: CASSESGTGFHEQYF
J gene: TRBJ2-7; CDR3 length: 13; clone size: -; V gene: TRBV10-3; D gene: TRBD1; CDR3 DNA: TGTGCCATCAGCGGGACAGGGGGGGACGAGCAGTACTTC; CDR3 protein: CAISGTGGDEQYF
J gene: TRBJ2-6; CDR3 length: 17; clone size: -; V gene: TRBV23-1; D gene: -; CDR3 DNA: TGCGCCAGCAAACAACGGTGTGGGCGCTCTGGGGCCAACGTCCTGACTTTC; CDR3 protein: CASKQRCGRSGANVLTF
J gene: TRBJ2-1; CDR3 length: 15; clone size: -; V gene: TRBV7-6; D gene: TRBD1; CDR3 DNA: TGTGCCAGCAGCTCCTCCGGGACAGGGGCAAGTGAGCAGTTCTTC; CDR3 protein: CASSSSGTGASEQFF
J gene: TRBJ2-1; CDR3 length: 17; clone size: -; V gene: TRBV19; D gene: TRBD2; CDR3 DNA: TGTGCCAGTATCGGGACTAGCGGGCGGGGGCCCTACAATGAGCAGTTCTTC; CDR3 protein: CASIGTSGRGPYNEQFF
J gene: TRBJ2-3; CDR3 length: 16; clone size: -; V gene: TRBV6-1; D gene: TRBD2; CDR3 DNA: TGTGCCAGCAGTGATGAGCGGGGGCCGAGGACAGATACGCAGTATTTT; CDR3 protein: CASSDERGPRTDTQYF
J gene: TRBJ2-7; CDR3 length: 13; clone size: -; V gene: TRBV14; D gene: -; CDR3 DNA: TGTGCCAGCAGCCTGAAACGGTATTACGAGCAGTACTTC; CDR3 protein: CASSLKRYYEQYF
J gene: TRBJ1-2; CDR3 length: 14; clone size: -; V gene: TRBV4-2; D gene: -; CDR3 DNA: TGTGCCAGCAGCCAAGATACGGGGAACTATGGCTACACCTTC; CDR3 protein: CASSQDTGNYGYTF
J gene: TRBJ1-1; CDR3 length: 15; clone size: -; V gene: TRBV9; D gene: -; CDR3 DNA: TGTGCCAGCAGCACTACCGGGACTTTTGGGACTGAAGCTTTCTTT; CDR3 protein: CASSTTGTFGTEAFF
J gene: TRBJ2-7; CDR3 length: 15; clone size: -; V gene: TRBV5-4; D gene: TRBD1; CDR3 DNA: TGTGCCAGCAGCTTGGGGGGACAGTCTCCCTACGAGCAGTACTTC; CDR3 protein: CASSLGGQSPYEQYF
J gene: TRBJ2-1; CDR3 length: 14; clone size: -; V gene: TRBV27; D gene: -; CDR3 DNA: TGTGCCAGCAGATTCGGAGGGCCCTACAATGAGCAGTTCTTC; CDR3 protein: CASRFGGPYNEQFF
J gene: TRBJ2-5; CDR3 length: 15; clone size: -; V gene: TRBV30; D gene: TRBD2; CDR3 DNA: TGTGCCTGGGGGACTAGCGGGATTTCCGCAGAGACCCAGTACTTC; CDR3 protein: CAWGTSGISAETQYF
J gene: TRBJ1-6; CDR3 length: 17; clone size: -; V gene: TRBV5-8; D gene: -; CDR3 DNA: TGTGCCAGCAGCTTGTACGGTTTGAGCTCCTATAATTCACCCCTCCACTTT; CDR3 protein: CASSLYGLSSYNSPLHF
J gene: TRBJ1-2; CDR3 length: 14; clone size: once; V gene: TRBV5-4; D gene: -; CDR3 DNA: TGTGCCAGCAGCTTACCCTCGAGAGGTCTGGGCTACACCTTC; CDR3 protein: CASSLPSRGLGYTF
J gene: TRBJ2-7; CDR3 length: 16; clone size: -; V gene: TRBV5-4; D gene: TRBD1; CDR3 DNA: TGTGCCAGCAGCTTGGCAGGGACAGTAGGGTCCCACGAGCAGTACTTC; CDR3 protein: CASSLAGTVGSHEQYF
J gene: TRBJ2-7; CDR3 length: 14; clone size: few; V gene: TRBV5-6; D gene: TRBD1; CDR3 DNA: TGTGCCAGCAGCGGGCGGACAGGGAAGGGCGAGCAGTACTTC; CDR3 protein: CASSGRTGKGEQYF
J gene: TRBJ2-7; CDR3 length: 15; clone size: -; V gene: TRBV3-1/TRBV3-2; D gene: -; CDR3 DNA: TGTGCCAGCAGCCAGGGTCAGGGCGGAGCGAGCGAGCAGTACTTC; CDR3 protein: CASSQGQGGASEQYF
J gene: TRBJ2-7; CDR3 length: 12; clone size: -; V gene: TRBV4-1; D gene: -; CDR3 DNA: TGCGCCAGCAGCAGGGGGGGCTACGAGCAGTACTTC; CDR3 protein: CASSRGGYEQYF
J gene: TRBJ1-1; CDR3 length: 14; clone size: -; V gene: TRBV27; D gene: -; CDR3 DNA: TGTGCCAGCAGTTGGAGGGAAAGTGGCACTGAAGCTTTCTTT; CDR3 protein: CASSWRESGTEAFF
J gene: TRBJ2-7; CDR3 length: 17; clone size: -; V gene: TRBV4-3; D gene: TRBD2; CDR3 DNA: TGCGCCAGCAGCCAAGTTATGGGGGGGAAGTTCTCCTACGAGCAGTACTTC; CDR3 protein: CASSQVMGGKFSYEQYF
J gene: TRBJ2-1; CDR3 length: 14; clone size: -; V gene: TRBV5-1; D gene: TRBD2; CDR3 DNA: TGCGCCAGCAGCCCGGGACTATACTACAATGAGCAGTTCTTC; CDR3 protein: CASSPGLYYNEQFF
J gene: TRBJ1-6; CDR3 length: 13; clone size: -; V gene: TRBV19; D gene: -; CDR3 DNA: TGTGCCAGTTCCCTTCGGGGTGATTCACCCCTCCACTTT; CDR3 protein: CASSLRGDSPLHF
J gene: TRBJ2-3; CDR3 length: 12; clone size: -; V gene: TRBV27; D gene: -; CDR3 DNA: TGTGCCAGCAGATTTACCGTGGGCACGCAGTATTTT; CDR3 protein: CASRFTVGTQYF
J gene: TRBJ1-1; CDR3 length: 15; clone size: -; V gene: TRBV7-2; D gene: -; CDR3 DNA: TGTGCCAGCAGTTTGACCCCGGGGGGTCCTGCTGAAGCTTTCTTT; CDR3 protein: CASSLTPGGPAEAFF
J gene: TRBJ1-3; CDR3 length: 13; clone size: once; V gene: TRBV6-2/TRBV6-3; D gene: -; CDR3 DNA: TGTGCCAGCAGCAATACCTCCGGACAAGTCTGTGATTTT; CDR3 protein: CASSNTSGQVCDF
J gene: TRBJ2-1; CDR3 length: 18; clone size: -; V gene: TRBV9; D gene: -; CDR3 DNA: TGTGCCAGCAGCCAGTCCCCCGTGGGGGCGACTAGCATTAATGAGCAGTTCTTC; CDR3 protein: CASSQSPVGATSINEQFF
J gene: TRBJ2-7; CDR3 length: 14; clone size: -; V gene: TRBV9; D gene: -; CDR3 DNA: TGTGCCAGCAGCGTAGCGGGACTTGCCTACGAGCAGTACTTC; CDR3 protein: CASSVAGLAYEQYF
J gene: TRBJ2-3; CDR3 length: 13; clone size: -; V gene: TRBV12-3/TRBV12-4; D gene: -; CDR3 DNA: TGTGCCAGCAGTGCCTCGAGAGGGCAAACGCAGTATTTT; CDR3 protein: CASSASRGQTQYF
J gene: TRBJ1-1; CDR3 length: 12; clone size: -; V gene: TRBV10-3; D gene: -; CDR3 DNA: TGTGCCATCAGTGCGGACGGGGTTGGGGCTTTCTTT; CDR3 protein: CAISADGVGAFF
J gene: TRBJ2-3; CDR3 length: 16; clone size: -; V gene: TRBV6-2/TRBV6-3; D gene: -; CDR3 DNA: TGTGCCAGCAGTTCCCTGGGAGCGGTGTTCCCAGATACGCAGTATTTT; CDR3 protein: CASSSLGAVFPDTQYF
J gene: TRBJ1-5; CDR3 length: 14; clone size: -; V gene: TRBV9; D gene: TRBD1; CDR3 DNA: TGTGCCAGCAGCGCTAATGACAGGGCTCAGCCCCAGCATTTT; CDR3 protein: CASSANDRAQPQHF
J gene: TRBJ2-3; CDR3 length: 16; clone size: -; V gene: TRBV25-1; D gene: -; CDR3 DNA: TGTGCCAGCAGCGAACCTTGGGGGGTCGGCACAGATACGCAGTATTTT; CDR3 protein: CASSEPWGVGTDTQYF
J gene: TRBJ1-1; CDR3 length: 16; clone size: once; V gene: TRBV2; D gene: TRBD1; CDR3 DNA: TGTGCCAGCAAGATGACAGGGTACGGTTGGGACACTGAAGCTTTCTTT; CDR3 protein: CASKMTGYGWDTEAFF
J gene: TRBJ2-7; CDR3 length: 16; clone size: -; V gene: TRBV27; D gene: TRBD1; CDR3 DNA: TGTGCCAGCAGTTTAGACAGGGTTTCGATACCCTACGAGCAGTACTTC; CDR3 protein: CASSLDRVSIPYEQYF